The clone carrying this TCR beta chain has ten or more counts. The antigen is unknown. The sample belongs to a study of blood T cells in healthy people across ages. Study-wide points: Investigators viewed diversity estimates from one million T cells as underestimates, the study reported.

With a J-beta primer mix and a sample-barcoded 5' primer, a second PCR ran 7 to 11 cycles. In TCRdb, the 5' RACE reads were re-called with MiXCR into one record per CDR3 protein. Altogether 1.5 million to 2 million distinct CDR3 sequences are present, 28% being singletons, with the ten largest covering roughly 8.2%. Researchers isolated at least 7 million PBMCs per sample. Unmatched junction bases numbered 6, after V lost 0 bases and J lost 2 bases. CDR1 is MNHEY, CDR2 SVGEGT, per germline. This CDR3 contains 16 residues. The sequence derives from a young woman in good health. The V gene is TRBV6-2 or TRBV6-3, the J gene TRBJ2-5; 7 bases are a match to TRBD1. The sequencing input was blood. The CDR3 nucleotides are TGTGCCAGCAGTTACTCGCCAGGGGGATCTCAAGAGACCCAGTACTTC. Translated: CASSYSPGGSQETQYF.